This entry is about one T cell receptor (beta chain). Authors' analysis steps: For nucleated cells, counts were estimated from reference gene primer amplification. Sequencing used immunoSEQ multiplex PCR; TCRdb keeps in-frame clones, though not all of them. V and J calls and clone size are as listed in that table; D and trimming were resolved from the DNA. This table holds a few hundred thousand clones, 65% to 90% found once. There are 14 residues in the CDR3. V shed 3 bases and J 3 bases; nucleotides not matched to a gene: 1. Germline V gene data show CDR1 as MDHEN and CDR2 as SYDVKM. This specimen belongs to a study of blood T cell repertoires in COVID-19. Study details: Whether acute or convalescent, the COVID-19 samples came from the United States, Italy and Spain. The analysed material was cDNA or gDNA that came from T cells, B-cell-depleted T cells, or PBMCs.

This receptor was identified in a woman aged 45-65 years with acute or convalescent COVID-19. The sample comprised peripheral blood. The V and J genes are TRBV28 and TRBJ2-5; 10 bases fit TRBD2. CDR3 sequence (DNA): TGTGCCAGCAGTTTCGGACTAGCGGAAGAGACCCAGTACTTC. Encoded protein: CASSFGLAEETQYF.